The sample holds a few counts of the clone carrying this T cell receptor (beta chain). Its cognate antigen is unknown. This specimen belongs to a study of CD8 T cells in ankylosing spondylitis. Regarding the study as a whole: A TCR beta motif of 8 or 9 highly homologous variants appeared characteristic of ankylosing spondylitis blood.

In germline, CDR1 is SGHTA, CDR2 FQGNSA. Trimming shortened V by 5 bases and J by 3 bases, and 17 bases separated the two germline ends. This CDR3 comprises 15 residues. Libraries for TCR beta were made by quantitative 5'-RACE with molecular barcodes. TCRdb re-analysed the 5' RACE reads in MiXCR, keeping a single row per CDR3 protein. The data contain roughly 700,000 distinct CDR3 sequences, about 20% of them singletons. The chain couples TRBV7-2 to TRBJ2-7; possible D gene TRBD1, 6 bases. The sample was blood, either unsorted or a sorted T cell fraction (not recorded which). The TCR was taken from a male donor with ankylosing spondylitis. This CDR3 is CASSPRGHPNYEQYF. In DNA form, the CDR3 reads TGTGCCAGCAGCCCACGGGGACACCCGAACTACGAGCAGTACTTC.